This entry lists 25 T cell receptor beta chains sequenced from one sample in a study of cytomegalovirus exposure and HLA in healthy donors. The PCR had 60 Vbeta and 13 Jbeta primers. Only in-frame clones appear in the TCRdb table, and some are missing; sequencing was by immunoSEQ multiplex PCR. Of roughly 100,000 clones listed, roughly 80% were seen once; the top ten hold around 6.9%. Sequencing input: PBMCs. The receptors shown here come from a man aged 25 to 40 in good health and CMV-seropositive.

The chain employs TRBV4-1 and TRBJ1-2, with TRBD1 as a possible D gene (6 bases). V lost 2 bases, J lost 5 bases, and 18 bases lay in between. CDR1 is MGHRA, CDR2 YSYEKL, per germline. There are 16 residues in the CDR3. CDR3 in amino acids: CASSQLARGARYGYTF. Written as DNA, the CDR3 is TGCGCCAGCAGCCAACTAGCCCGGGGGGCTAGGTATGGCTACACCTTC.

The chain carries TRBV18 and TRBJ1-4; 7 nucleotides match TRBD1. V dropped 4 bases and J dropped 6; count of bases not matched to a gene: 8. CDR1 and CDR2 from the germline V gene are KGHSH and LQKENI. The CDR3 extends over 15 amino acids. CDR3 DNA: TGTGCCAGCTCACGGAACAGGGGAGGCGATGAAAAACTGTTTTTT. Translating it yields CASSRNRGGDEKLFF. The full variable domain, in which reference TRBV18 and TRBJ1-4 provide the parts outside the CDR3, is NAGVMQNPRHLVRRRGQEARLRCSPMKGHSHVYWYRQLPEEGLKFMVYLQKENIIDESGMPKERFSAEFPKEGPSILRIQQVVRGDSAAYFCASSRNRGGDEKLFFGSGTQLSVL.

The chain links TRBV11-2 to TRBJ1-2; D might be TRBD1 (5 bases). V shed 0 bases and J shed 4 bases, with 12 bases lying between them. There are 15 residues in the CDR3. Germline lookup yields CDR1 SGHAT and CDR2 FQNNGV. As DNA, the CDR3 is TGTGCCAGCAGCTTAGATCGGGGGTTCAGCTATGGCTACACCTTC. Encoded protein: CASSLDRGFSYGYTF.

In regard to this clone: The junction does not match germline at one end; this may be a read error. The rearrangement joins TRBV7-7 to TRBJ2-5, with D perhaps matching TRBD1 (6 bases). Germline V gene sequence: CDR1 SSHAT, CDR2 FNYEAQ (reference sequence). This CDR3 has 12 residues. The CDR3 bases are TGTGCTAGCAGCAAGGGGGACGAGACCCAGTACTTC. Translated, it gives CASSKGDETQYF.

V usage is TRBV5-1 and J usage is TRBJ1-2; TRBD1 aligns across 7 bases. CDR1 SGHRS and CDR2 YFSETQ come from the germline V gene. Trimming at V came to 5 bases and at J to 5 bases, leaving 15 bases not matched to a gene. The CDR3 consists of 16 residues. CDR3 amino acids: CASSPRTGPPLYGYTF. CDR3 nucleotide sequence: TGCGCCAGCAGTCCCCGGACAGGTCCGCCGTTGTATGGCTACACCTTC.

The chain recombines TRBV28 with TRBJ2-5; 7 nucleotides align to TRBD1. Trimming at V came to 8 bases and at J to 5 bases, leaving 8 bases not matched to a gene. The CDR3 is made up of 13 amino acids. The germline gives CDR1 MDHEN, CDR2 SYDVKM. CDR3 residues: CASSRGPWETQYF. The DNA for the CDR3 is TGTGCCAGCTCAAGGGGGCCGTGGGAGACCCAGTACTTC.

This clone was counted between two and nine times. The chain carries TRBV29-1 and TRBJ1-1, with a weak D call TRBD1 (5 bases). The CDR3 runs to 15 residues. The germline CDR1 and CDR2 sequences are SQVTM and ANQGSEA. Trimming pared 4 bases from V and 2 bases from J, leaving 17 bases between. CDR3 sequence: CSVGADWGGNTEAFF. The DNA of the CDR3 is TGCAGCGTTGGGGCAGATTGGGGGGGAAACACTGAAGCTTTCTTT. Supplemented by reference TRBV29-1 and TRBJ1-1, the full variable domain reads SAVISQKPSRDICQRGTSLTIQCQVDSQVTMMFWYRQQPGQSLTLIATANQGSEATYESGFVIDKFPISRPNLTFSTLTVSNMSPEDSSIYLCSVGADWGGNTEAFFGQGTRLTVV.

The chain is built from TRBV19 and TRBJ2-1; the match to TRBD1 covers 7 bases. The CDR3 length is 14 residues. The germline CDR1 and CDR2 sequences are LNHDA and SQIVND (reference sequence). Trimming removed 5 bases from V and 7 bases from J; junction bases left unmatched: 8. The CDR3 here is CASSALRQGNEQFF. The CDR3 region has the DNA TGTGCCAGTAGTGCCCTCCGACAGGGAAATGAGCAGTTCTTC.

This clone was counted a few times. V is TRBV2 and J is TRBJ2-2; TRBD2 agrees at 15 bases. The CDR3 is made up of 18 amino acids. V gave up 6 bases and J gave up 4 bases; unmatched junction bases: 9. Germline CDR1 SNHLY, CDR2 FYNNEI. The CDR3 region is CASRMGLAGGGFTGELFF. The CDR3 nucleotides read TGTGCCAGCAGGATGGGACTAGCGGGGGGCGGGTTCACCGGGGAGCTGTTTTTT.

The chain joins TRBV4-1 to TRBJ2-4; 14 nucleotides match TRBD2. Germline V gene sequence: CDR1 MGHRA, CDR2 YSYEKL. CDR3 size: 17 residues. J lost 6 bases, V lost 5 bases, and 9 bases had no gene match. As DNA, the CDR3 is TGCGCCAGCAGCTTCCGGACTAGCGGGGGGCGTATAAACATTCAGTACTTC. Translating it yields CASSFRTSGGRINIQYF.

The genes are TRBV6-5 and TRBJ1-4; D gene unclear. Germline CDR1 reads MNHEY; CDR2 reads SVGAGI. V lost 8 bases and J 1 base, leaving 8 bases between the germline ends. This CDR3 is 13 amino acids long. For the CDR3, the DNA is TGTGCCAGCGGGCATGGAACTAATGAAAAACTGTTTTTT. Translated, it gives CASGHGTNEKLFF.

This clone was picked up a small number of times. For the CDR3, the DNA is TGCGCCAGCAGCATCTCCGGGACTAGCGGACAAGAGACCCAGTACTTC. Protein sequence: CASSISGTSGQETQYF. The chain has TRBV5-1 and TRBJ2-5; 11 bases map to TRBD2. The CDR3 is made up of 16 amino acids. The V and J ends lost 4 bases and 2 bases, in that order; junction bases with no gene match: 7. Germline lookup yields CDR1 SGHRS and CDR2 YFSETQ.

V gene TRBV14 combines with J gene TRBJ2-7, with a possible D match to TRBD1 (5 bases). Between the trimmed V and J ends, which lost 4 bases and 0 bases, there was a span of 10 bases. Germline lookup yields CDR1 SGHDN and CDR2 FVKESK. There are 14 residues in the CDR3. CDR3 DNA: TGTGCCAGCAGCCCCCATCAGGGCTCCTACGAGCAGTACTTC. It encodes CASSPHQGSYEQYF.

The chain has TRBV10-1 and TRBJ2-7; 9 nucleotides align to TRBD1. The CDR3 runs 17 residues. The germline V gene has CDR1 WNHNN and CDR2 SYGVQD (reference sequence). V lost 0 bases to trimming and J lost 5 bases; unmatched junction nucleotides: 11. The CDR3 protein is CASSESTGGQGFNEQYF. The CDR3 DNA follows: TGCGCCAGCAGTGAGTCTACTGGGGGACAGGGATTCAACGAGCAGTACTTC.

The chain carries TRBV6-1 and TRBJ2-5, with a tentative D call TRBD2 (7 bases). Germline loops: CDR1 MNHNS, CDR2 SASEGT. Trimming cost V 4 bases and J 11 bases, with 23 bases left between them. The CDR3 is made up of 15 amino acids. The CDR3 here is CASSAGGGSVGEQYF. In DNA form, the CDR3 reads TGTGCCAGCAGTGCGGGGGGCGGTTCGGTAGGGGAGCAGTACTTC.

The chain joins TRBV2 to TRBJ1-1; 7 nucleotides align to TRBD1. This CDR3 region has 13 residues. V lost 2 bases, J lost 10 bases, and 7 bases stayed unmatched. Germline-derived CDR1 and CDR2 are SNHLY and FYNNEI. The CDR3 DNA reads as TGTGCCAGCAGTGAAAACGTAGGGGGCAGAGCTTTCTTT. Its protein product is CASSENVGGRAFF.

On this clone itself: The same CDR3 also results from other DNA sequences found in this sample. The chain recombines TRBV6-5 with TRBJ1-5, with 9 bases that match TRBD1. J was trimmed by 5 bases and V by 6 bases; bases with no gene match: 2. This CDR3 spans 13 amino acids. Germline V CDR1 and CDR2: MNHEY, SVGAGI. The CDR3 is CASRRQGDQPQHF. The CDR3 region has the DNA TGTGCCAGCAGGAGACAGGGGGATCAGCCCCAGCATTTT.

The rearrangement uses TRBV5-6 and TRBJ2-1; D remains ambiguous. The length of the CDR3 is 15 residues. V gave up 2 bases and J gave up 0 bases, with 9 bases separating them. Germline V gives CDR1 SGHDT, CDR2 YYEEEE. CDR3 region: CASSLKRSSYNEQFF. In nucleotides, the CDR3 is TGTGCCAGCAGCTTAAAAAGGAGCTCCTACAATGAGCAGTTCTTC.

This chain joins TRBV5-1 and TRBJ2-7; a weak D match, TRBD2 (5 bases). The germline CDR1 and CDR2 sequences are SGHRS and YFSETQ. V lost 1 base, J lost 4 bases, and 12 bases lay in between. The CDR3 length is 14 residues. The CDR3 bases are TGCGCCAGCAGCTTGTCCGTTCGGGGATACGAGCAGTACTTC. The encoded protein is CASSLSVRGYEQYF.

The chain joins TRBV7-2 to TRBJ2-7, with 9 positions matching TRBD2. V lost 5 bases and J lost 2; bases outside the gene matches: 16. Germline loops: CDR1 SGHTA, CDR2 FQGNSA. This CDR3 comprises 18 residues. The CDR3 DNA follows: TGTGCCAGCAGCCCCCGAGCACCGGGAGCGGGGGGAACCTACGAGCAGTACTTC. Encoded protein: CASSPRAPGAGGTYEQYF. Full variable domain (missing parts from reference TRBV7-2 and TRBJ2-7): GAGVSQSPSNKVTEKGKDVELRCDPISGHTALYWYRQSLGQGLEFLIYFQGNSAPDKSGLPSDRFSAERTGGSVSTLTIQRTQQEDSAVYLCASSPRAPGAGGTYEQYFGPGTRLTVT.

The DNA of the CDR3 is TGCGCCAGCAGCCAAGAGGGGGCAGGGGCCTATGGCTACACCTTC. It is translated as CASSQEGAGAYGYTF. J is TRBJ1-2 and V is TRBV4-3; a possible D gene is TRBD1 (6 bases). The CDR3 runs 15 residues. V was shortened by 0 bases and J by 4 bases, with 12 bases between the two germline ends. The germline gives CDR1 LGHNA, CDR2 YSLEER.

The chain couples TRBV6-5 to TRBJ2-3; possibly TRBD2 for D (5 bases). The V gene's germline CDR1 is MNHEY and CDR2 SVGAGI. This CDR3 contains 14 residues. Between the trimmed V and J ends, which lost 8 bases and 4 bases, there was a span of 16 bases. The DNA of the CDR3 is TGTGCCAGCTCCGCACTCAGAGGGTCAGATACGCAGTATTTT. It specifies CASSALRGSDTQYF.

The chain combines TRBV5-1 with TRBJ2-1; 9 nucleotides line up with TRBD2. Germline lookup yields CDR1 SGHRS and CDR2 YFSETQ. The CDR3 sequence is 16 residues long. V trimming: 2 bases; J trimming: 3 bases; junction bases outside the gene matches: 6. This CDR3 reads CASSFPAGGLYNEQFF. In DNA, the CDR3 is TGCGCCAGCAGCTTTCCAGCGGGGGGCCTCTACAATGAGCAGTTCTTC.

The chain recombines TRBV4-3 with TRBJ2-5; D is undetermined. The V end lost 5 bases, the J end lost 4 bases, and 11 bases lay between the germline ends. The CDR3 contains 13 residues. The germline gives CDR1 LGHNA, CDR2 YSLEER. CDR3 protein: CASSFIAGETQYF. CDR3 in DNA: TGCGCCAGCAGCTTTATCGCAGGAGAGACCCAGTACTTC.

The chain joins TRBV11-2 to TRBJ1-2, with 9 bases matching TRBD1. Trimming removed 6 bases from V and 8 bases from J; junction bases left unmatched: 7. The CDR3 sequence is 13 residues long. Looked up from germline, CDR1 is SGHAT and CDR2 is FQNNGV. The CDR3 spells CASRRTGDGGYTF. DNA for the CDR3: TGTGCCAGCAGGCGGACAGGGGACGGAGGCTACACCTTC.